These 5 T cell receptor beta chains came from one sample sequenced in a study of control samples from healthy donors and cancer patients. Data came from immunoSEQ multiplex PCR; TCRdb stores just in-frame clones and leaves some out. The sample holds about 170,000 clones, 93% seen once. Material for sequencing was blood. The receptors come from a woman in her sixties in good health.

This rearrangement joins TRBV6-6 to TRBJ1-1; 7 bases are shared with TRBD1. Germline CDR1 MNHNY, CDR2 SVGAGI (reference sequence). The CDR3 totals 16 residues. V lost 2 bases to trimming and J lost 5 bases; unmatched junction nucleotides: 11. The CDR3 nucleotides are TGTGCCAGCAGTTACGACCGGACAGGCTGGGAAACTGAAGCTTTCTTT. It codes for CASSYDRTGWETEAFF.

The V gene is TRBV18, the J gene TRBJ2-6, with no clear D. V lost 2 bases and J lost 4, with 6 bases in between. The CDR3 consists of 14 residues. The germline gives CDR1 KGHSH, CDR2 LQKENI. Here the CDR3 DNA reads TGTGCCAGCTCACCAGGGGAAGGGGCCAACGTCCTGACTTTC. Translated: CASSPGEGANVLTF.

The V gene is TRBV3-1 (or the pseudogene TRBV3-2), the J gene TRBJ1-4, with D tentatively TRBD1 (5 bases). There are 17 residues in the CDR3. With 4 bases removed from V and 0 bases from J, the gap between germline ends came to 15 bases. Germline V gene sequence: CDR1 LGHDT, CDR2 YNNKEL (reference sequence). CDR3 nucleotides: TGTGCCAGCAGCCGATGGGGGTTTGGGTCAACTAATGAAAAACTGTTTTTT. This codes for CASSRWGFGSTNEKLFF.

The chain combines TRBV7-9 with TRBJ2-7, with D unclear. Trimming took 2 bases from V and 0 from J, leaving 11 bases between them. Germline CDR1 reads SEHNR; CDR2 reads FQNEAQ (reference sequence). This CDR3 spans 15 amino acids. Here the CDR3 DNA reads TGTGCCAGCAGCTTAAGGTCCGGCCCCTCCTACGAGCAGTACTTC. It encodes CASSLRSGPSYEQYF. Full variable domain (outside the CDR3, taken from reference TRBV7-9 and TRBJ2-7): DTGVSQNPRHKITKRGQNVTFRCDPISEHNRLYWYRQTLGQGPEFLTYFQNEAQLEKSRLLSDRFSAERPKGSFSTLEIQRTEQGDSAMYLCASSLRSGPSYEQYFGPGTRLTVT.

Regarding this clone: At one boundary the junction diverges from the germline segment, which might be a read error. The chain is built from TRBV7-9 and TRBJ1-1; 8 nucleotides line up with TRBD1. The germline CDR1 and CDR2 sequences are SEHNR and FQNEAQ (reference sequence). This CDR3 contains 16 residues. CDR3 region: CASSSTEDRVKTEAFF. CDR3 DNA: TGTGCCAGCAGCTCAACAGAGGACAGGGTGAAGACTGAAGCTTTCTTT.